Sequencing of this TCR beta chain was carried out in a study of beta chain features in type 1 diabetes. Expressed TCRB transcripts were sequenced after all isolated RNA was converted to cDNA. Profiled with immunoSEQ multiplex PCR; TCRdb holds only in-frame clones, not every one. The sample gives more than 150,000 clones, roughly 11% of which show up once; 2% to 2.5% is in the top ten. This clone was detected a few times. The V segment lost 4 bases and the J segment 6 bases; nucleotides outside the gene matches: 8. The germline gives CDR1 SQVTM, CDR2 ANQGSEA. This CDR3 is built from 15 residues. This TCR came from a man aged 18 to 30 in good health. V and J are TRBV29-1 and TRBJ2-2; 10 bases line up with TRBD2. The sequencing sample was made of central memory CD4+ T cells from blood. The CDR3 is CSVVTSGNGAGELFF. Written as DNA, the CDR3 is TGCAGCGTTGTAACTAGCGGGAACGGGGCCGGGGAGCTGTTTTTT.